This entry concerns a single T cell receptor (beta chain). Its antigen is undetermined. Looked up from germline, CDR1 is LNHDA and CDR2 is SQIVND (reference sequence). The V and J ends lost 6 bases and 0 bases respectively, with 18 bases between them. The CDR3 runs 17 residues. These data originate in a study of T cell responses to AZD1222 COVID-19 vaccine. Study results and limitations: Mapped onto spike, vaccine-associated CD4 TCRs spanned it and were dominant at 160-218 and 743-854. Spike-specific TCRs gained breadth and depth after people received two AZD1222 doses. Clonal diversity may have been underestimated in mostly white British donors.

This table comes from immunoSEQ multiplex PCR, and its TCRdb copy is limited to in-frame clones, with some not included. The sample shows 150,000 to 200,000 clones, about nine tenths of them seen only once. Here the sequenced sample was peripheral blood, taken on day 0 of MenACWY control vaccination. This sequence joins TRBV19 and TRBJ1-5, with a tentative D call TRBD1 (6 bases). This sequence originates from an adult in good health. The CDR3 region is CASRHGGAGGSNQPQHF. The CDR3 DNA sequence: TGTGCCAGTAGACATGGGGGGGCTGGAGGTAGCAATCAGCCCCAGCATTTT.